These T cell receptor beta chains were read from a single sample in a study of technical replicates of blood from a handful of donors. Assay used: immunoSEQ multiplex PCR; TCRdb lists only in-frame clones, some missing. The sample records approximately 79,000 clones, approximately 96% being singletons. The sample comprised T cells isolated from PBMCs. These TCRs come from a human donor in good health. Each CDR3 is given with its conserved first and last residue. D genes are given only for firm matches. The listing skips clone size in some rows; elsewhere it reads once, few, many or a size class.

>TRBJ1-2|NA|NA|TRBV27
TGTGCCAGCAGTCCCCGATTAGCTAACTATGGCTACACCTTC
CASSPRLANYGYTF
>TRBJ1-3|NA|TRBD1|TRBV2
TGTGCCAGCAGGGAAGGCACAGGGGGAACAAACACCATATATTTT
CASREGTGGTNTIYF
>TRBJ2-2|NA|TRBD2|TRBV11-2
TGTGCCAGCAGCTTAGCGCTAGCGGACTACACCGGGGAGCTGTTTTTT
CASSLALADYTGELFF
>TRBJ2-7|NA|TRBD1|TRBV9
TGTGCCAGCAGCGTAGGAGGGACAGGGGACTACGAGCAGTACTTC
CASSVGGTGDYEQYF
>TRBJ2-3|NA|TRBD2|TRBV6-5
TGTGCCAGCAGACCTAGCGGGAGTGCAGATACGCAGTATTTT
CASRPSGSADTQYF
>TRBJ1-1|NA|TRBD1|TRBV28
TGTGCCAGCAGTTTAAGGGACAGACACACTGAAGCTTTCTTT
CASSLRDRHTEAFF
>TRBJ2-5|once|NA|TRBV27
TGTGCCAGCAGTTTATGGGGCCCCCAAGAGACCCAGTACTTC
CASSLWGPQETQYF
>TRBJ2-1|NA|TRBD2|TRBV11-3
TGTGCCAGCAGCTTACAGCGGGAAATCTACAATGAGCAGTTCTTC
CASSLQREIYNEQFF
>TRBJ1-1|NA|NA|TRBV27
TGTGCCAGCAGTTTCCTCGGGGGCACTGAAGCTTTCTTT
CASSFLGGTEAFF
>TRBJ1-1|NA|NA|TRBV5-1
TGCGCCAGCAGCAACAGTGTCAGGGCTTTCTTT
CASSNSVRAFF
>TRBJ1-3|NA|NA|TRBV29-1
TGCAGCGTCCCCAGGGGAAACACCATATATTTT
CSVPRGNTIYF
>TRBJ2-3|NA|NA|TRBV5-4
TGTGCCAGCAGCCCGACTGGTACGGATACGCAGTATTTT
CASSPTGTDTQYF
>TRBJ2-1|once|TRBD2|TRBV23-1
TGCGCCAGCAGTCCCGTAGCGGGAGGGAGGCTCAGCGATGAGCAGTTCTTC
CASSPVAGGRLSDEQFF
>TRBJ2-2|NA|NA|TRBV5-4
TGTGCCAGCAGCTTGGCTCGCGGCGGGAGCAGGGGCACCGGGGAGCTGTTTTTT
CASSLARGGSRGTGELFF
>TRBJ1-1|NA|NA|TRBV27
TGTGCCAGCAGTTTCGGGGGGAACACTGAAGCTTTCTTT
CASSFGGNTEAFF
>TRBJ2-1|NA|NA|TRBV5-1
TGCGCCAGCAGCCCCAACCTAGCCAGCTCCTACAATGAGGAGTTCTTC
CASSPNLASSYNEEFF
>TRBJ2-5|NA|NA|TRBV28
TGTGCCAGCACCACCCGGTACCGGGGAGAGACCCAGTACTTC
CASTTRYRGETQYF
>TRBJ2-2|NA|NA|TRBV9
TGTGCCAGCAGCACCAGGGTCGCGAACACCGGGGAGCTGTTTTTT
CASSTRVANTGELFF
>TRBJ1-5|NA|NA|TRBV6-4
TGTGCCAGCAGTGACTCGGGGCGCAGCAATCAGCCCCAGCATTTT
CASSDSGRSNQPQHF
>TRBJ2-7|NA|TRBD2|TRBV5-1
TGCGCCAGCAGCTTGGACCTAGCGGGAGTTAGCGAGCAGTACTTC
CASSLDLAGVSEQYF
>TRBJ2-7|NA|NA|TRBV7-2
TGTGCCAGCAGCCCAGGGACTGATCCCTACGAGCAGTACTTC
CASSPGTDPYEQYF
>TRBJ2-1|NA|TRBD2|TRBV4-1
TGCGCCAGCAGCCAAGAGGTGCGACTAGCGGGGTCAGAGCAGTTCTTC
CASSQEVRLAGSEQFF
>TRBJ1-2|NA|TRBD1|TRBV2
TGTGCCAGCAGCGGGGGGCCGGGACAGGCGAACTATGGCTACACCTTC
CASSGGPGQANYGYTF
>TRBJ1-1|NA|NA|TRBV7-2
TGTGCCAGCAGCTTAGCACGAGGGAGCACTGAAGCTTTCTTT
CASSLARGSTEAFF
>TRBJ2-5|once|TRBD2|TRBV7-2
TGTGCCAGCAGAATACCGGGACTAGCGGGTGGAGAGACCCAGTACTTC
CASRIPGLAGGETQYF